Listed below are T cell receptor beta chains from one sample, sequenced in a study of cytomegalovirus exposure and HLA in healthy donors. Sequencing used immunoSEQ multiplex PCR; TCRdb keeps in-frame clones, though not all of them. The data contain around 61,000 clones, just over 90% of them singletons. The sequencing input was PBMCs. All receptors derive from a man in his late teens or twenties in good health and CMV-seronegative. Each CDR3 is given with its conserved first and last residue. The order of the fields is V gene, D gene, J gene, clone size, CDR3 protein, CDR3 DNA. The D gene is left open where the match is weak. Clone size is not always given. Where it is, it says once, few, many or a class for expanded clones.

TRBV7-2	.	TRBJ2-5	.	CASSLRVQETQYF	TGTGCCAGCAGCTTACGGGTGCAAGAGACCCAGTACTTC
TRBV5-1	TRBD2	TRBJ2-5	once	CASSLLAGELGETQYF	TGCGCCAGCAGCTTGCTAGCGGGAGAATTAGGAGAGACCCAGTACTTC
TRBV14	.	TRBJ2-2	few	CASSQELDAGELFF	TGTGCCAGCAGCCAAGAACTAGATGCCGGGGAGCTGTTTTTT
TRBV12-1	.	TRBJ2-5	.	CARELREGHQETQYF	TGTGCCAGGGAGTTGCGTGAAGGCCATCAAGAGACCCAGTACTTC
TRBV5-1	TRBD2	TRBJ2-7	.	CASSTLAAYEQYF	TGCGCCAGCAGCACGCTAGCGGCCTACGAGCAGTACTTC
TRBV7-8	TRBD2	TRBJ2-5	once	CASSIQAGGETQYF	TGTGCCAGCAGCATCCAAGCGGGAGGGGAGACCCAGTACTTC
TRBV28	.	TRBJ1-1	.	CATHSPRRSDTEAFF	TGTGCCACTCACAGTCCCCGACGTTCTGACACTGAAGCTTTCTTT
TRBV9	TRBD2	TRBJ2-1	.	CASSEGTSGPYNEQFF	TGTGCCAGCAGCGAGGGGACTAGCGGGCCTTACAATGAGCAGTTCTTC
TRBV28	.	TRBJ2-7	.	CASKGDSYEQYF	TGTGCCAGCAAAGGGGACTCCTACGAGCAGTACTTC
TRBV27	.	TRBJ1-2	.	CASSLERGYYGYTF	TGTGCCAGCAGTTTAGAGCGCGGATACTATGGCTACACCTTC
TRBV7-8	TRBD2	TRBJ2-7	once	CASSFLLAGTSSYEQYF	TGTGCCAGCAGCTTTTTACTAGCGGGGACTAGCTCCTACGAGCAGTACTTC
TRBV7-8	.	TRBJ2-7	few	CASSLRGEQYF	TGTGCCAGCAGCTTAAGGGGCGAGCAGTACTTC
TRBV13	.	TRBJ2-5	.	CASSSSPRTQYF	TGTGCCAGCAGCTCTAGCCCCAGGACCCAGTACTTC
TRBV6-5	.	TRBJ2-1	.	CASSTGRDEQFF	TGTGCCAGCAGTACAGGGCGCGATGAGCAGTTCTTC
TRBV9	TRBD2	TRBJ2-2	.	CASRDSGTSGSNTGELFF	TGTGCCAGCAGAGACTCCGGGACTAGCGGTTCGAACACCGGGGAGCTGTTTTTT
TRBV4-2	.	TRBJ1-2	.	CASSQVGGERNYGYTF	TGTGCCAGCAGCCAAGTGGGGGGGGAGCGTAACTATGGCTACACCTTC
TRBV11-2	TRBD2	TRBJ2-7	large	CASSLGLAGAHEQYF	TGTGCCAGCAGCTTAGGGCTAGCGGGAGCCCACGAGCAGTACTTC
TRBV28	TRBD1	TRBJ2-7	.	CASRRGGQGRNEQYF	TGTGCCAGCCGTCGGGGCGGACAGGGTCGAAACGAGCAGTACTTC
TRBV28	.	TRBJ1-5	.	CASSLEQNQPQHF	TGTGCCAGCAGTTTAGAACAGAATCAGCCCCAGCATTTT
TRBV11-2	TRBD2	TRBJ2-2	.	CASSSGLAPNTGELFF	TGTGCCAGCAGCTCAGGACTAGCGCCCAACACCGGGGAGCTGTTTTTT
TRBV5-4	.	TRBJ1-5	.	CASSFGPRGQPQHF	TGTGCCAGCAGCTTTGGACCAAGGGGGCAGCCCCAGCATTTT
TRBV19	.	TRBJ2-7	.	CASLPGIAEYEQYF	TGTGCCAGCCTCCCAGGGATCGCGGAATACGAGCAGTACTTC
TRBV25-1	.	TRBJ2-5	.	CASSELDSTQETQYF	TGTGCCAGCAGTGAACTGGACAGCACCCAAGAGACCCAGTACTTC
TRBV7-9	.	TRBJ2-7	.	CASSLALGSNEQYF	TGTGCCAGCAGCTTAGCCTTAGGGAGCAACGAGCAGTACTTC
TRBV6-1	TRBD1	TRBJ1-5	.	CASRPGQSNQPQHF	TGTGCCAGCAGACCGGGACAGTCAAATCAGCCCCAGCATTTT
TRBV14	TRBD2	TRBJ2-7	.	CASSQGGGGAYEQYF	TGTGCCAGCAGCCAAGGGGGGGGAGGAGCCTACGAGCAGTACTTC
TRBV5-5	TRBD1	TRBJ2-1	.	CASSTDRGDNEQFF	TGTGCCAGCAGCACGGACAGGGGTGACAATGAGCAGTTCTTC
TRBV4-1	TRBD2	TRBJ2-7	.	CASSQGAGGHYEQYF	TGCGCCAGCAGCCAAGGGGCGGGGGGCCACTACGAGCAGTACTTC
TRBV12-5	TRBD1	TRBJ2-2	.	CASGLTGADGELFF	TGTGCTAGTGGTTTGACAGGGGCGGACGGGGAGCTGTTTTTT
TRBV5-1	.	TRBJ2-6	.	CASSQGTGANVLTF	TGCGCCAGCAGCCAGGGTACCGGGGCCAACGTCCTGACTTTC
TRBV28	.	TRBJ1-5	.	CASSLTSPAAGQPQHF	TGTGCCAGCAGTTTAACATCCCCTGCTGCTGGTCAGCCCCAGCATTTT
TRBV18	.	TRBJ1-5	.	CASSPPTGEQPQHF	TGTGCCAGCTCACCACCGACGGGGGAGCAGCCCCAGCATTTT
TRBV9	.	TRBJ1-1	.	CASSAQVDTEAFF	TGTGCCAGCAGCGCTCAGGTCGACACTGAAGCTTTCTTT
TRBV7-6	TRBD2	TRBJ2-7	once	CASSLEREGVLQQYF	TGTGCCAGCAGCTTAGAGCGGGAGGGGGTTTTACAGCAGTACTTC
TRBV27	.	TRBJ2-5	once	CASSSLTGPETQYF	TGTGCCAGCAGTTCACTCACAGGTCCGGAGACCCAGTACTTC
TRBV19	TRBD1	TRBJ1-2	.	CASRLRGQGSYGYTF	TGTGCCAGTAGGCTCAGAGGACAGGGAAGCTATGGCTACACCTTC
TRBV27	TRBD2	TRBJ2-1	.	CASRPGLAGGYNEQFF	TGTGCCAGCCGCCCGGGACTAGCGGGGGGATACAATGAGCAGTTCTTC
TRBV29-1	.	TRBJ2-2	.	CSVVTGYTGELFF	TGCAGCGTTGTAACAGGCTACACCGGGGAGCTGTTTTTT
TRBV6-4	.	TRBJ2-3	.	CASSESSGGTDTQYF	TGTGCCAGCAGTGAATCGAGCGGAGGCACAGATACGCAGTATTTT
TRBV28	.	TRBJ2-7	.	CASSLVGRGDYEQYF	TGTGCCAGCAGTTTAGTGGGCAGGGGTGACTACGAGCAGTACTTC
TRBV6-5	TRBD2	TRBJ2-1	.	CASRPRLADYNEQFF	TGTGCCAGCAGACCCAGACTAGCGGACTACAATGAGCAGTTCTTC
TRBV6-4	TRBD2	TRBJ2-3	.	CASSDGAGGSTDTQYF	TGTGCCAGCAGTGACGGAGCGGGAGGGTCTACAGATACGCAGTATTTT
TRBV11-2	TRBD1	TRBJ2-2	.	CASSLGRDRVNTGELFF	TGTGCCAGCAGCTTGGGACGGGACAGGGTTAACACCGGGGAGCTGTTTTTT
TRBV28	.	TRBJ2-2	.	CASSFLTDANTGELFF	TGTGCCAGCAGTTTCCTTACTGATGCGAACACCGGGGAGCTGTTTTTT
TRBV19	.	TRBJ2-7	.	CASSQGRDGYEQYF	TGTGCCAGTAGTCAAGGACGGGATGGATACGAGCAGTACTTC
TRBV18	.	TRBJ1-1	.	CASSPPAKDTEAFF	TGTGCCAGCTCACCACCGGCCAAAGACACTGAAGCTTTCTTT
TRBV25-1	.	TRBJ2-1	.	CASSEYGKEGAEQFF	TGTGCCAGCAGTGAATATGGAAAGGAGGGGGCTGAGCAGTTCTTC
TRBV6-6	TRBD2	TRBJ2-3	.	CASRRGGSTDTQYF	TGTGCCAGCAGGCGCGGGGGGAGCACAGATACGCAGTATTTT
TRBV5-6	.	TRBJ2-1	.	CASSSSSYNEQFF	TGTGCCAGCAGCTCATCATCCTACAATGAGCAGTTCTTC
TRBV9	.	TRBJ2-3	.	CASSITPPSSTDTQYF	TGTGCCAGCAGCATCACACCCCCGTCGAGCACAGATACGCAGTATTTT
TRBV4-1	TRBD1	TRBJ2-5	.	CASSQQGAPETQYF	TGCGCCAGCAGCCAACAGGGGGCGCCGGAGACCCAGTACTTC
TRBV19	TRBD2	TRBJ2-7	.	CASSTGTSGGYEQYF	TGTGCCAGTAGTACTGGGACTAGCGGGGGATACGAGCAGTACTTC
TRBV27	.	TRBJ1-2	once	CASSLLSGKEGYTF	TGTGCCAGCAGTTTACTATCCGGGAAGGAAGGCTACACCTTC
TRBV28	.	TRBJ1-5	.	CASTIRTVGWRQPQHF	TGTGCCAGCACAATCAGGACAGTGGGGTGGAGGCAGCCCCAGCATTTT
TRBV9	TRBD1	TRBJ2-2	.	CASSVDSGGTGGDGELFF	TGTGCCAGCAGCGTAGATTCAGGGGGGACAGGGGGCGACGGGGAGCTGTTTTTT
TRBV4-1	.	TRBJ1-1	.	CASSQVGGLMNTEAFF	TGCGCCAGCAGCCAAGTCGGGGGTTTAATGAACACTGAAGCTTTCTTT
TRBV10-3	TRBD2	TRBJ2-5	.	CAISVVAGGETQYF	TGTGCCATCAGTGTCGTAGCGGGGGGGGAGACCCAGTACTTC
TRBV4-3	.	TRBJ2-1	.	CASSQDLSPYSYNEQFF	TGCGCCAGCAGCCAAGATCTTAGCCCATACTCCTACAATGAGCAGTTCTTC
TRBV9	.	TRBJ2-5	.	CASSGGATGSAVTQYF	TGTGCCAGCAGCGGGGGCGCTACCGGGAGCGCAGTGACCCAGTACTTC
TRBV2	.	TRBJ2-6	once	CATHFAGANVLTF	TGTGCCACCCACTTCGCTGGGGCCAACGTCCTGACTTTC